This section outlines one TCR beta chain sequence together with its context. As yet, its antigen is unknown. The CDR3 spans 17 residues. Germline assignment: CDR1 SEHNR and CDR2 FQNEAQ (reference sequence). V was cut by 3 bases and J by 0 bases, with 15 bases left in between. This sample is drawn from a study of T cell responses to AZD1222 COVID-19 vaccine. Study observations and caveats: When two AZD1222 doses had been given, Spike-specific TCR breadth and depth rose. Spike as a whole was targeted by vaccine-associated CD4 TCRs, dominant at 160-218 and 743-854.

The repertoire was sequenced with immunoSEQ multiplex PCR; TCRdb's copy has only in-frame clones and lacks some. The profile covers about 160,000 clones, with 94% appearing a single time and under 6% taken by the ten largest. The sequences come from peripheral blood, collected 28 days after the second AZD1222 dose. V is TRBV7-9 and J is TRBJ1-3; a weak D match, TRBD1 (6 bases). This TCR was recovered from an adult who received the AZD1222 COVID-19 vaccine. The CDR3 here is CASSFGQGTSSGNTIYF. The CDR3 coding sequence is TGTGCCAGCAGCTTCGGGCAGGGGACCTCCTCTGGAAACACCATATATTTT.